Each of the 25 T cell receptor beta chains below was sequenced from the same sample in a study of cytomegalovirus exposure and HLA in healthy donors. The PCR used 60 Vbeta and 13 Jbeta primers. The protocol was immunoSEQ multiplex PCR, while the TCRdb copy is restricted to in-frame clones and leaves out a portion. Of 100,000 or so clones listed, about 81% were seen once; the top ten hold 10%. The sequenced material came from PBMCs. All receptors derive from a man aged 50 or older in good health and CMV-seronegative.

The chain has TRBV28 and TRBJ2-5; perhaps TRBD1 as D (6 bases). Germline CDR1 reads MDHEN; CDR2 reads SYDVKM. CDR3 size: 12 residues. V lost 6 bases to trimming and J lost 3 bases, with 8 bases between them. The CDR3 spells CASRGQKETQYF. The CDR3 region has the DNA TGTGCCAGCAGAGGACAGAAAGAGACCCAGTACTTC.

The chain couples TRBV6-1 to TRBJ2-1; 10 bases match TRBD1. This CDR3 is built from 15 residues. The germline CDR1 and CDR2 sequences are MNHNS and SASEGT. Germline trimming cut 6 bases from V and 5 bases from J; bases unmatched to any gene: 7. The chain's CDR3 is CASRLGQGTHNEQFF. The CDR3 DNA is TGTGCCAGCAGACTGGGACAGGGGACCCACAATGAGCAGTTCTTC.

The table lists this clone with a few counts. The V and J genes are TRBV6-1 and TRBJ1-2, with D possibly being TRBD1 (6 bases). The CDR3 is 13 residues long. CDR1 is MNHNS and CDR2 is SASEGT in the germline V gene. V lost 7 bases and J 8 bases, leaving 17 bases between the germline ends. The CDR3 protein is CASKAGGQGGYTF. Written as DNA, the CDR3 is TGTGCCAGCAAAGCGGGGGGGCAGGGAGGCTACACCTTC.

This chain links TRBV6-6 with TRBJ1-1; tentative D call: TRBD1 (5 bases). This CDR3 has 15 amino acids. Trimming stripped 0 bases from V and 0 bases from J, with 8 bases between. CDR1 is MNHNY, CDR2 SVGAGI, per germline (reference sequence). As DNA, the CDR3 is TGTGCCAGCAGTTACTCACAGGTTATGAACACTGAAGCTTTCTTT. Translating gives CASSYSQVMNTEAFF.

The CDR3 nucleotides read TGTGCCAGCAGTGTTCGGACAGATACGCAGTATTTT. Translation gives CASSVRTDTQYF. The chain recombines TRBV2 with TRBJ2-3, with D uncertain. Deletions cut 4 bases from V and 3 bases from J, with 5 bases between. The CDR3 has 12 amino acids. Germline values: CDR1 SNHLY, CDR2 FYNNEI. The variable domain in full, completed from reference TRBV2 and TRBJ2-3, reads EPEVTQTPSHQVTQMGQEVILRCVPISNHLYFYWYRQILGQKVEFLVSFYNNEISEKSEIFDDQFSVERPDGSNFTLKIRSTKLEDSAMYFCASSVRTDTQYFGPGTRLTVL.

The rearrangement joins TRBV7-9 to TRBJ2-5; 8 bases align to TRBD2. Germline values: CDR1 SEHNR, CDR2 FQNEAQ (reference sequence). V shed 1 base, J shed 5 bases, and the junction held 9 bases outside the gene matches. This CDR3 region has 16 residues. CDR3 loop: CASSLVQAGARETQYF. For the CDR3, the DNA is TGTGCCAGCAGCTTAGTTCAAGCGGGAGCCCGGGAGACCCAGTACTTC.

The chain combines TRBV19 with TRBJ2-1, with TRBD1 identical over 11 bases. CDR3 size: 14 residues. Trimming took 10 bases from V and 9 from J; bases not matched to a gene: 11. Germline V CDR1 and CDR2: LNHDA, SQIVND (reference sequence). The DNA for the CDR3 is TGTGCCACCCATCGGACAGGGGGCTTGAGTGAGCAGTTCTTC. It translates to CATHRTGGLSEQFF.

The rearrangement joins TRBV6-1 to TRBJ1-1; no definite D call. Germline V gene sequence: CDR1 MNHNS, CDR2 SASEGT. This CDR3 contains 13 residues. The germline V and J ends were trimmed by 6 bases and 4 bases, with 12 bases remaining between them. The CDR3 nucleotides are TGTGCCAGCAGGGCGCATACGGGCACTGAAGCTTTCTTT. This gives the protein CASRAHTGTEAFF.

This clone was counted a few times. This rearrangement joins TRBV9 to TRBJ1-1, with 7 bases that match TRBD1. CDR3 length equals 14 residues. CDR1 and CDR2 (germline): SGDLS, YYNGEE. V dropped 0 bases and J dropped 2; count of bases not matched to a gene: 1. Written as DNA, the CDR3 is TGTGCCAGCAGCGTAGGACAGGGCAACACTGAAGCTTTCTTT. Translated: CASSVGQGNTEAFF.

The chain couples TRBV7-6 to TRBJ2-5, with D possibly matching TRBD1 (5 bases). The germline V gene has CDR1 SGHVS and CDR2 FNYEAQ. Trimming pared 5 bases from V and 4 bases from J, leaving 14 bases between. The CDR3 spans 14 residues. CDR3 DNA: TGTGCCAGCAGCCTAGGGTCTACAGGAGAGACCCAGTACTTC. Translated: CASSLGSTGETQYF.

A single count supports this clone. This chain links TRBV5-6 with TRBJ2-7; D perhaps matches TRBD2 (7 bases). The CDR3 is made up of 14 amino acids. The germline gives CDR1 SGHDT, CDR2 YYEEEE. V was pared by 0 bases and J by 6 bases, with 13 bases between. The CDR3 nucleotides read TGTGCCAGCAGCTTGGAGGGGGGGGAGTTCGAGCAGTACTTC. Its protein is CASSLEGGEFEQYF.

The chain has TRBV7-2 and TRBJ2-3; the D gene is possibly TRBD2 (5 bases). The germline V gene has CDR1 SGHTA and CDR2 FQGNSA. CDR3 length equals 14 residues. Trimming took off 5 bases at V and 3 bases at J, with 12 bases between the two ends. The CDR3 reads CASSPARGTDTQYF. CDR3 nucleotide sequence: TGTGCCAGCAGCCCCGCCCGGGGTACAGATACGCAGTATTTT.

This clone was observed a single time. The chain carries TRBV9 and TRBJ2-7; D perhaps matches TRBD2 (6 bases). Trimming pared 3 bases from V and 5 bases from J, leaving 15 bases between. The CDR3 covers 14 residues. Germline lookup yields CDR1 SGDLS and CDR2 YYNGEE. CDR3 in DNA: TGTGCCAGCAGCGATAGCGGTTCCGAGGACGAGCAGTACTTC. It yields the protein CASSDSGSEDEQYF. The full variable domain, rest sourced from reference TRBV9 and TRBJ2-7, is DSGVTQTPKHLITATGQRVTLRCSPRSGDLSVYWYQQSLDQGLQFLIQYYNGEERAKGNILERFSAQQFPDLHSELNLSSLELGDSALYFCASSDSGSEDEQYFGPGTRLTVT.

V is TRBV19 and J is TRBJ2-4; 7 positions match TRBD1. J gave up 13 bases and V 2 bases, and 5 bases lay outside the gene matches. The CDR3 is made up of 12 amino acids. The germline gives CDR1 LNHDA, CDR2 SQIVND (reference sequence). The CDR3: CASSITWDRQYF. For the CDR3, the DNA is TGTGCCAGTAGTATAACTTGGGACAGACAGTACTTC. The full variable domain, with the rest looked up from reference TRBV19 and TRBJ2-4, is DGGITQSPKYLFRKEGQNVTLSCEQNLNHDAMYWYRQDPGQGLRLIYYSQIVNDFQKGDIAEGYSVSREKKESFPLTVTSAQKNPTAFYLCASSITWDRQYFGAGTRLSVL.

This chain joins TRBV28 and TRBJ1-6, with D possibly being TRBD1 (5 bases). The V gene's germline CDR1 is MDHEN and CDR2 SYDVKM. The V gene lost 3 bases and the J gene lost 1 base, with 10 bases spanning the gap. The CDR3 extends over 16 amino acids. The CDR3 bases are TGTGCCAGCAGTTTTTTCCAGGGTTCCTATAATTCACCCCTCCACTTT. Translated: CASSFFQGSYNSPLHF. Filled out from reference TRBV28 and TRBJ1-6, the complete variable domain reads DVKVTQSSRYLVKRTGEKVFLECVQDMDHENMFWYRQDPGLGLRLIYFSYDVKMKEKGDIPEGYSVSREKKERFSLILESASTNQTSMYLCASSFFQGSYNSPLHFGNGTRLTVT.

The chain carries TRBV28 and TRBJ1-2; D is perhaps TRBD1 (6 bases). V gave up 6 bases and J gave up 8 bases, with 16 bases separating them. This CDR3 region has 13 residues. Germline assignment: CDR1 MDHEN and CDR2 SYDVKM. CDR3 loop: CASSSLGGGGYTF. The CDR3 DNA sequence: TGTGCCAGCAGCAGCCTCGGTGGGGGCGGCTACACCTTC.

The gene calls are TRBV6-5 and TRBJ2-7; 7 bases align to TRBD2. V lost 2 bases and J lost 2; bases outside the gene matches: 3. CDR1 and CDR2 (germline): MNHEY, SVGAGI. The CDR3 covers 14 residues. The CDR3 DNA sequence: TGTGCCAGCAGTTACCAGGGAGGGACCTACGAGCAGTACTTC. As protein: CASSYQGGTYEQYF.

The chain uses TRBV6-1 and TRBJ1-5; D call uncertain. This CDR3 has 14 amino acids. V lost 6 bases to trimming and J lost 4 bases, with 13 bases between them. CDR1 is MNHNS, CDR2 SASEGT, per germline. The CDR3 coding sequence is TGTGCCAGCAGCTCTTACCGGGAGAATCAGCCCCAGCATTTT. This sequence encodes CASSSYRENQPQHF.

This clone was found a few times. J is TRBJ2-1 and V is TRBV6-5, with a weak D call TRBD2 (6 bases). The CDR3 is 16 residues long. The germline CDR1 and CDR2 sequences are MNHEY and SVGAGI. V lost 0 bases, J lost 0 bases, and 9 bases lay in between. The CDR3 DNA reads TGTGCCAGCAGTTACTCGGGCGGGGTCTCCTACAATGAGCAGTTCTTC. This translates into CASSYSGGVSYNEQFF.

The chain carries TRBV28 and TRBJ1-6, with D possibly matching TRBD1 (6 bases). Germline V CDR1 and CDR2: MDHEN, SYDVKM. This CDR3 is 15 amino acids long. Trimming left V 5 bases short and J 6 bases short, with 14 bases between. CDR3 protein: CASSQTGTPNSPLHF. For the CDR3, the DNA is TGTGCCAGCAGTCAAACCGGGACACCTAATTCACCCCTCCACTTT.

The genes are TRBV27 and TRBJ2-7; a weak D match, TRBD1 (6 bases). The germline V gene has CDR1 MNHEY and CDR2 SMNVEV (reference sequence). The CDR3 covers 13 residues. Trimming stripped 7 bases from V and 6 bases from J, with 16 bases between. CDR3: CASKQGSGGEQYF. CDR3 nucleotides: TGTGCCAGCAAACAGGGAAGCGGAGGCGAGCAGTACTTC.

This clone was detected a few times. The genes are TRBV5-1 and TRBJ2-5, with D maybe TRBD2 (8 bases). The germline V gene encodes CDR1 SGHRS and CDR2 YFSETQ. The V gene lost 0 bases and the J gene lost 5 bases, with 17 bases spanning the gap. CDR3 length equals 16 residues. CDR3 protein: CASSLAGRGRGETQYF. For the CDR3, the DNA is TGCGCCAGCAGCTTGGCCGGGAGGGGGCGCGGGGAGACCCAGTACTTC.

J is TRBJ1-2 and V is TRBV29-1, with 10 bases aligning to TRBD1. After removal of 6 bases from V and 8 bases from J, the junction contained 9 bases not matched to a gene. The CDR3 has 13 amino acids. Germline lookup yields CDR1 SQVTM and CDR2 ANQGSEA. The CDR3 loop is CSVFTGTGVGYTF. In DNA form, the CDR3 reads TGCAGCGTATTCACCGGGACAGGGGTGGGCTACACCTTC.

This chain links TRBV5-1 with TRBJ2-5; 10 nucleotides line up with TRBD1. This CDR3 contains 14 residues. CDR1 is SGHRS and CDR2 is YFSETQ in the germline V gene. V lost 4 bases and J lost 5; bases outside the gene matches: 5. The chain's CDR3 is CASSQGQGFETQYF. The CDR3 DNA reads TGCGCCAGCAGCCAGGGACAGGGGTTCGAGACCCAGTACTTC.

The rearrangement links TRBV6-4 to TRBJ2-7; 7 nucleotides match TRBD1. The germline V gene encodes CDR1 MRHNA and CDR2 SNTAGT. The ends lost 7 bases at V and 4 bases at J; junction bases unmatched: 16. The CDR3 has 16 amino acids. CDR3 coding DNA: TGTGCCAGCACCCGATTGGAAGGGACAGATAGGTACGAGCAGTACTTC. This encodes CASTRLEGTDRYEQYF.